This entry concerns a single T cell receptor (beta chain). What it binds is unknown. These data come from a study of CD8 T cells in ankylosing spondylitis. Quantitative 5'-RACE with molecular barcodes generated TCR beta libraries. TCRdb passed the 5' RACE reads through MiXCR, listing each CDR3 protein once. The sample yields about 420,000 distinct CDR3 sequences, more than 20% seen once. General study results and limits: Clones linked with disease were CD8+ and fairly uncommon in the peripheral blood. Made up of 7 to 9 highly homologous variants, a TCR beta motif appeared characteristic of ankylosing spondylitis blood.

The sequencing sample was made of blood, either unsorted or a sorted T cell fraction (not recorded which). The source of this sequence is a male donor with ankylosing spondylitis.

CDR3 DNA: TGTGCCAGCTCATTTGTGGGAGTGACCGGGGAGCTGTTTTTT. Translation gives CASSFVGVTGELFF. This sequence joins TRBV7-3 and TRBJ2-2; tentatively, D is TRBD2 (5 bases). The CDR3 runs 14 residues. V lost 8 bases and J 5 bases, leaving 15 bases between the germline ends. Per the germline V gene, CDR1 is SGHTA and CDR2 is FQGTGA.